These 25 T cell receptor beta chains originate from one sample sequenced in a study of human T cells and chemical hapten exposure. TCRdb reprocessed the RACE reads via MiXCR and lists one record per CDR3 protein. The profile shows about 100,000 distinct CDR3 sequences, around 10% of them singletons. The time point is: patch test 1, 2 weeks after DPC sensitization. Treatment here: therapeutic diphenylcyclopropenone sensitization with weekly scalp DPC. Sequencing used whole blood, obtained in connection with sensitization to the hapten diphenylcyclopropenone (DPC). These TCRs come from a woman aged 35 to 49 with alopecia areata. Some clones in this sample may be carry-over from other donors' samples.

V and J are TRBV6-1 and TRBJ1-1, with unresolved D. V dropped 0 bases and J dropped 5 bases, with 13 bases sitting between them. Looked up from germline, CDR1 is MNHNS and CDR2 is SASEGT. The CDR3 extends over 15 amino acids. This CDR3 reads CASSEASSGRTEAFF. CDR3 coding DNA: TGTGCCAGCAGTGAAGCGTCTTCCGGGCGGACTGAAGCTTTCTTT.

This clonotype was counted only a few times. This chain joins TRBV29-1 and TRBJ2-2, with TRBD2 matching over 9 bases. Germline V gene lookup returns CDR1 SQVTM and CDR2 ANQGSEA. This CDR3 comprises 16 residues. Trimming cost V 6 bases and J 4 bases; bases outside gene matches: 12. The CDR3 DNA sequence: TGCAGCGTAAACGCCCTAGCGGGAATGGGCACCGGGGAGCTGTTTTTT. Amino acid sequence: CSVNALAGMGTGELFF.

This clonotype turned up a few times. This chain uses TRBV6-2 or TRBV6-3 with TRBJ2-7; weak D call: TRBD1 (6 bases). CDR1 is MNHEY and CDR2 is SVGEGT in the germline V gene. V was trimmed by 7 bases and J by 12 bases, leaving 22 bases between them. The CDR3 loop spans 13 amino acids. CDR3 sequence: CASTQGPELRWYF. The CDR3 nucleotides are TGTGCCAGCACCCAGGGGCCTGAGCTGCGATGGTACTTC.

This chain joins TRBV27 and TRBJ2-2; a weak D match, TRBD1 (6 bases). Germline CDR1 MNHEY, CDR2 SMNVEV (reference sequence). Trimming stripped 4 bases from V and 4 bases from J, with 19 bases between. This CDR3 has 17 residues. The CDR3 is CASSYAYGGVGTGELFF. The CDR3 DNA is TGTGCCAGCAGTTATGCCTATGGGGGCGTAGGCACCGGGGAGCTGTTTTTT.

This clonotype came up many times. The rearrangement uses TRBV20-1 and TRBJ2-7; TRBD2 aligns across 14 bases. Germline-derived CDR1 and CDR2 are DFQATT and SNEGSKA (reference sequence). Germline trimming cut 8 bases from V and 5 bases from J; bases unmatched to any gene: 8. The CDR3 totals 14 residues. The CDR3 spells CSTRGLAGAHEQYF. The CDR3 DNA reads TGCAGTACCCGGGGACTAGCGGGAGCCCACGAGCAGTACTTC.

The rearrangement uses TRBV27 and TRBJ1-1, with no clear D. Germline assignment: CDR1 MNHEY and CDR2 SMNVEV (reference sequence). This CDR3 has 14 residues. The V gene lost 8 bases and the J gene lost 2 bases, with 15 bases spanning the gap. The CDR3 nucleotides read TGTGCCAGCGTAGGGAGGGCCAAAAACACTGAAGCTTTCTTT. It is translated as CASVGRAKNTEAFF.

This clonotype was seen ten or more times. The chain employs TRBV4-3 and TRBJ1-6; unclear D gene. Trimming took off 1 base at V and 8 bases at J, with 12 bases between the two ends. CDR1 is LGHNA, CDR2 YSLEER, per germline. CDR3 length: 15 amino acids. The CDR3 here is CASSQARTNYSPLHF. The CDR3 nucleotides read TGCGCCAGCAGCCAAGCTCGAACAAATTATTCACCCCTCCACTTT.

This clonotype was recorded at least ten times. V is TRBV6-5 and J is TRBJ2-7; D uncertain. V lost 6 bases, J lost 3 bases, and 12 bases lay in between. The CDR3 has 13 residues. Germline CDR1 reads MNHEY; CDR2 reads SVGAGI. CDR3 protein: CASSRTDLYEQYF. For the CDR3, the DNA is TGTGCCAGCAGCAGAACAGACCTCTACGAGCAGTACTTC.

This clonotype occurred many times. This chain connects TRBV6-1 to TRBJ2-1; TRBD2 matches 10 bases. Germline V gene sequence: CDR1 MNHNS, CDR2 SASEGT. The J segment lost 4 bases and the V segment lost 6 bases, leaving 9 bases of the junction unmatched. The CDR3 extends over 16 amino acids. The chain's CDR3 is CASSPIAGGQYNEQFF. CDR3 nucleotides: TGTGCCAGCAGCCCTATAGCGGGGGGACAATACAATGAGCAGTTCTTC.

This clonotype was seen ten or more times. The chain links TRBV5-1 to TRBJ2-3, with 13 nucleotides matching TRBD2. V shed 4 bases and J 5 bases; nucleotides not matched to a gene: 13. CDR1 is SGHRS, CDR2 YFSETQ, per germline. The CDR3 covers 18 residues. CDR3 sequence (DNA): TGCGCCAGCAGCCTTACACTAGCGGGGGGGCCACCCCAAGATACGCAGTATTTT. Translating it yields CASSLTLAGGPPQDTQYF.

Remarks on this clonotype: A read error is likely, as this CDR3 ends without the conserved phenylalanine or tryptophan. This chain connects TRBV6-1 to TRBJ2-1; TRBD2 aligns across 16 bases. This CDR3 comprises 18 residues. After removal of 6 bases from V and 6 bases from J, the junction contained 11 bases not matched to a gene. Germline CDR1 MNHNS, CDR2 SASEGT. The CDR3: CASRPLGLAGGSGNEQFL. DNA for the CDR3: TGTGCCAGCAGACCACTGGGACTAGCGGGGGGGTCCGGCAATGAGCAGTTCCTC.

This clonotype was found many times. The CDR3 coding sequence is TGTGCCAGCAGTCTCCCCTACGAGCAGTACTTC. Encoded protein: CASSLPYEQYF. V usage is TRBV6-2 or TRBV6-3 and J usage is TRBJ2-7; D is uncertain. The germline gives CDR1 MNHEY, CDR2 SVGEGT. The CDR3 loop spans 11 amino acids. V lost 5 bases and J 2 bases, leaving 4 bases between the germline ends.

This rearrangement joins TRBV27 to TRBJ1-1; 9 nucleotides line up with TRBD1. The CDR3 spans 16 residues. The germline V gene encodes CDR1 MNHEY and CDR2 SMNVEV (reference sequence). Trimming removed 0 bases from V and 4 bases from J; junction bases left unmatched: 6. For the CDR3, the DNA is TGTGCCAGCAGTTTATCGGGACAGGGAAGAGGCACTGAAGCTTTCTTT. This codes for CASSLSGQGRGTEAFF.

This clonotype was seen only a few times. J is TRBJ2-3 and V is TRBV18; D uncertain. The CDR3 spans 12 residues. Per germline, CDR1 KGHSH and CDR2 LQKENI. V lost 3 bases and J lost 6, with 7 bases in between. DNA of the CDR3: TGTGCCAGCTCACCGAAGGCGGATACGCAGTATTTT. Protein product: CASSPKADTQYF.

J is TRBJ1-4 and V is TRBV18; D is possibly TRBD1 (5 bases). Germline loops: CDR1 KGHSH, CDR2 LQKENI. Trimming pared 6 bases from V and 4 bases from J, leaving 12 bases between. This CDR3 is built from 14 residues. In nucleotides, the CDR3 is TGTGCCAGCTCCCCGGGACGGCTTAATGAAAAACTGTTTTTT. Its protein product is CASSPGRLNEKLFF.

This clonotype occurred many times. The rearrangement joins TRBV6-2 or TRBV6-3 to TRBJ1-5; 8 positions agree with TRBD1. V trimming: 6 bases; J trimming: 0 bases; junction bases outside the gene matches: 16. The V gene's germline CDR1 is MNHEY and CDR2 SVGEGT. The CDR3 contains 19 residues. The CDR3: CASSLQGQGLRYSNQPQHF. The CDR3 DNA sequence: TGTGCCAGCAGCTTACAAGGACAGGGATTGCGGTATAGCAATCAGCCCCAGCATTTT.

There are a few counts of this clonotype. This chain connects TRBV24-1 to TRBJ2-2, with TRBD2 matching 7 bases. Germline-derived CDR1 and CDR2 are KGHDR and SFDVKD. V was pared by 9 bases and J by 2 bases, with 8 bases of the junction left unmatched. The CDR3 is made up of 15 amino acids. The chain's CDR3 is CATQASGVNTGELFF. As DNA, the CDR3 is TGTGCCACCCAGGCTAGCGGAGTAAACACCGGGGAGCTGTTTTTT.

This chain connects TRBV7-9 to TRBJ1-2, with D uncertain. V was cut by 2 bases and J by 6 bases, with 10 bases left in between. The CDR3 runs 13 residues. Germline values: CDR1 SEHNR, CDR2 FQNEAQ (reference sequence). This CDR3 reads CASSLPGADGYTF. CDR3 DNA: TGTGCCAGCAGCTTACCAGGCGCGGATGGCTACACCTTC.

This clonotype came up many times. The chain joins TRBV20-1 to TRBJ2-1; D remains ambiguous. Germline V lookup: CDR1 DFQATT, CDR2 SNEGSKA (reference sequence). V was clipped by 1 base and J by 3 bases, with 4 bases between them. This CDR3 contains 12 residues. Written as DNA, the CDR3 is TGCAGTGCTAGAGCATTCTACAATGAGCAGTTCTTC. Protein sequence: CSARAFYNEQFF.

This clonotype has ten or more counts. This chain uses TRBV20-1 with TRBJ1-5; D uncertain. V was trimmed by 2 bases and J by 1 base, leaving 3 bases between them. Per germline, CDR1 DFQATT and CDR2 SNEGSKA (reference sequence). The CDR3 totals 12 residues. This chain's CDR3 is CSARPSNQPQHF. The CDR3 coding sequence is TGCAGTGCTAGACCCAGCAATCAGCCCCAGCATTTT.

The chain links TRBV14 to TRBJ2-7, with 7 nucleotides matching TRBD1. The germline V gene has CDR1 SGHDN and CDR2 FVKESK. J gave up 5 bases and V 2 bases, and 0 bases lay outside the gene matches. CDR3 size: 12 residues. The CDR3 DNA is TGTGCCAGCAGCCAACAGGGGGACGAGCAGTACTTC. Amino acid sequence: CASSQQGDEQYF.

The table lists this clonotype with many counts. The CDR3 DNA sequence: TGTGCTAGTGTAGGGATCAGCTCCTACGAGCAGTACTTC. Translated, it gives CASVGISSYEQYF. The V and J genes are TRBV12-5 and TRBJ2-7; D uncertain. This CDR3 has 13 amino acids. With 7 bases removed from V and 0 bases from J, the gap between germline ends came to 10 bases. In germline, CDR1 is LGHNT, CDR2 FRNRAP.

V is TRBV6-5 and J is TRBJ1-1; D ambiguous. CDR3 length equals 15 residues. The V and J ends lost 0 bases and 5 bases respectively, with 13 bases between them. Germline CDR1 reads MNHEY; CDR2 reads SVGAGI. The CDR3 DNA is TGTGCCAGCAGTTACTCGACGGAGGGAAGTACTGAAGCTTTCTTT. Translated, it gives CASSYSTEGSTEAFF.

This clonotype was detected a few times. J is TRBJ2-7 and V is TRBV29-1; D is unclear. CDR1 SQVTM and CDR2 ANQGSEA come from the germline V gene. The CDR3 totals 13 residues. Trimming left V 1 base short and J 1 base short, with 8 bases between. CDR3 nucleotide sequence: TGCAGCGTTGAAGGACTTAGTTCCTACGAGCAGTACTTC. Protein product: CSVEGLSSYEQYF.

This chain links TRBV11-2 with TRBJ2-2; 9 bases match TRBD1. Germline-derived CDR1 and CDR2 are SGHAT and FQNNGV. The CDR3 covers 17 residues. V was clipped by 5 bases and J by 6 bases; unmatched bases: 13. The CDR3 nucleotides read TGTGCCAGCAGCCCCCCCCGGGGACAGGGAGGCGCCGGGGAGCTGTTTTTT. It yields the protein CASSPPRGQGGAGELFF.